This T cell receptor beta chain emerged from a study of T cell clones after liver transplantation. Study-wide context: Three of eight recipients were HCV-positive; others had non-autoimmune, non-viral indications. Subjects received no induction therapy and standard immunosuppression until randomization at 12-24 months post-transplant.

CD3+CD4+ and CD3+CD8+ cells were FACS-sorted from thawed unstimulated PBMCs. Clones were sequenced by immunoSEQ multiplex PCR, and TCRdb holds only the in-frame ones, with some missing. The table records more than 6,000 clones, 60% to 75% of them present only once. Study-wide results and limits: Conclusions were preliminary, with small, heterogeneous patient groups.

The CDR3 runs to 15 residues. Deletions cut 0 bases from V and 1 base from J, with 10 bases between. The V gene's germline CDR1 is SGHKS and CDR2 YYEKEE (reference sequence). Of note for this clone: Its target is not known.

Specimen: CD8+ T cells from blood, collected before liver transplant. The TCR originated in a human donor who received a liver transplant. This chain links TRBV5-5 with TRBJ2-5, with D possibly matching TRBD1 (5 bases). The CDR3: CASSLATDFQETQYF. Written as DNA, the CDR3 is TGTGCCAGCAGCTTGGCGACAGACTTCCAAGAGACCCAGTACTTC. The whole variable domain, filled in from reference TRBV5-5 and TRBJ2-5, reads DAGVTQSPTHLIKTRGQQVTLRCSPISGHKSVSWYQQVLGQGPQFIFQYYEKEERGRGNFPDRFSARQFPNYSSELNVNALLLGDSALYLCASSLATDFQETQYFGPGTRLLVL.